This T cell receptor (beta chain) was recovered during a study of PD-1 blockade in classical Hodgkin lymphoma. Each and every patient relapsed after autologous stem cell transplantation, and patients got differing brentuximab vedotin exposure. Method: immunoSEQ multiplex PCR; TCRdb's copy keeps in-frame clones and lacks some. This sample yields 25,000 to 35,000 clones, of which approximately 70% are seen a single time; 20% to 30% belongs to the top ten. The CDR3 totals 17 residues. V was pared by 1 base and J by 8 bases, with 11 bases of the junction left unmatched. Germline CDR1 SGHVS, CDR2 FQNEAQ. Specimen: peripheral blood mononuclear cells (PBMCs), collected before the second cycle of nivolumab. The V gene is TRBV7-8, the J gene TRBJ1-2, with 12 nucleotides matching TRBD1. The sequence was collected from a human donor with classical Hodgkin lymphoma. The CDR3 protein is CASSLGSQGQGAGGYTF. The CDR3 DNA is TGTGCCAGCAGCTTAGGTAGTCAGGGACAGGGGGCTGGAGGCTACACCTTC.